This TCR beta chain was observed in a study of CD8 T cells in ankylosing spondylitis. Points from the study as a whole: In ankylosing spondylitis blood, a motif of fewer than 10 highly homologous TCR beta variants appeared characteristic. Reportedly, significant enrichment of disease-linked clones occurred in matched ankylosing spondylitis synovial fluid. Some motif variants had been reported before (in reactive arthritis synovial fluid and blood).

TCRdb re-derived calls from the 5' RACE reads in MiXCR, one entry per CDR3 protein. The sample has roughly 90,000 distinct CDR3 sequences, about 9% seen once. This clonotype was counted between two and nine times. What it recognizes is unknown. The V end was cut by 0 bases, the J end by 3 bases, with 12 bases between. Per germline, CDR1 DFQATT and CDR2 SNEGSKA (reference sequence). This CDR3 has 14 residues. This receptor was obtained from a male donor with ankylosing spondylitis. The sample taken for sequencing was blood, either unsorted or a sorted T cell fraction (not recorded which). The chain uses TRBV20-1 and TRBJ2-7; D is perhaps TRBD2 (6 bases). The DNA of the CDR3 is TGCAGTGCTAGAGATCGGGAGAACGTCTACGAGCAGTACTTC. Translating it yields CSARDRENVYEQYF.